This T cell receptor beta chain was sequenced in a study of blood T cells in healthy people across ages. As for the study in general: Template switching captured about one barcoded beta molecule per two T cells.

A J-beta primer mix and a sample-barcoded 5' primer were used in a second PCR of roughly 6 to 11 cycles. TCRdb re-analysed the 5' RACE reads in MiXCR, keeping a single row per CDR3 protein. The table lists 800,000 to 950,000 distinct CDR3 sequences, almost 30% of them singletons, with around 9.6% in the top ten. Trimming removed 0 bases at V and 8 bases at J, with 10 bases between. This CDR3 has 13 residues. Looked up from germline, CDR1 is SEHNR and CDR2 is FQNEAQ (reference sequence). Study conclusions and caveats: In these data, TCR beta diversity tracked strongly with naive T cell percentage. TCR beta diversity, measured per million T cells, fell in a roughly linear way with age.

This clonotype has more than one count but fewer than ten. Its antigen remains unidentified. The same data also contributed to another study, on T cells of mothers and their children. That report adds: The output of TCR recombination is shaped by thymic selection similarly in related and unrelated pairs.

The receptor was derived from a woman between 40 and 55 years old in good health. What was sequenced was blood. This rearrangement joins TRBV7-9 to TRBJ1-2; D is unclear. The CDR3 reads CASSLAPAVGYTF. CDR3 DNA: TGTGCCAGCAGCTTAGCCCCTGCAGTCGGCTACACCTTC. Drawing the rest from reference TRBV7-9 and TRBJ1-2, the complete variable domain is DTGVSQNPRHKITKRGQNVTFRCDPISEHNRLYWYRQTLGQGPEFLTYFQNEAQLEKSRLLSDRFSAERPKGSFSTLEIQRTEQGDSAMYLCASSLAPAVGYTFGSGTRLTVV.